These 8 T cell receptor beta chains share one sample of origin, sequenced in a study of CD8 T cells in ankylosing spondylitis (dated by TCRdb to about 2017). Library method: 5' RACE. Sequencer: Illumina HiSeq 2500. TCRdb reworked the public reads: Q25 trimming with fastp, MiXCR clone assembly, productive beta chains retained. For every CDR3 protein sequence, its rows merge into one entry that carries the most common genes and DNA. The sample contains about 39,000 distinct CDR3 sequences, less than 4% of them found a single time. Clones ranked in the top ten supply under 3.5% of the sample. The sequencing sample was made of blood, either unsorted or a sorted T cell fraction (not recorded which). All receptors come from a male donor with ankylosing spondylitis or in good health (not recorded which).

This clonotype was seen at least ten times. The chain uses TRBV9 and TRBJ2-1; 13 bases agree with TRBD2. V dropped 4 bases and J dropped 6; count of bases not matched to a gene: 7. The CDR3 length is 16 residues. The germline CDR1 and CDR2 sequences are SGDLS and YYNGEE. The CDR3 DNA is TGTGCCAGCAGCCCCTCGGGACTAGCGGGATCCAATGAGCAGTTCTTC. Encoded protein: CASSPSGLAGSNEQFF.

V is TRBV9 and J is TRBJ1-1; D ambiguous. The germline V and J ends were trimmed by 3 bases and 1 base, with 7 bases remaining between them. Germline lookup yields CDR1 SGDLS and CDR2 YYNGEE. The CDR3 consists of 13 residues. CDR3 DNA: TGTGCCAGCAGCGCGCTCACGAACACTGAAGCTTTCTTT. As protein: CASSALTNTEAFF.

This clonotype was observed many times. V gene TRBV9 combines with J gene TRBJ1-3; D gene ambiguous. Deletions cut 0 bases from V and 1 base from J, with 8 bases between. Per the germline V gene, CDR1 is SGDLS and CDR2 is YYNGEE. The CDR3 runs 15 residues. Here the CDR3 reads CASSVGWASGNTIYF. For the CDR3, the DNA is TGTGCCAGCAGCGTAGGTTGGGCGTCTGGAAACACCATATATTTT.

This clonotype appeared many times. This chain uses TRBV5-1 with TRBJ2-7; D gene uncertain. CDR1 and CDR2 from the germline V gene are SGHRS and YFSETQ. V lost 7 bases and J lost 7, with 18 bases in between. The CDR3 consists of 13 residues. CDR3 DNA sequence: TGCGCCAGCGAGCATGTCCGAGAAAGGGAGCAGTACGTC. As protein: CASEHVREREQYV.

This clonotype has a count of ten or more. V is TRBV9 and J is TRBJ2-3; 11 nucleotides match TRBD2. CDR3 length: 15 amino acids. V was pared by 1 base and J by 5 bases, with 3 bases of the junction left unmatched. Germline V gene data show CDR1 as SGDLS and CDR2 as YYNGEE. The chain's CDR3 is CASSVLAGGEDTQYF. CDR3 DNA: TGTGCCAGCAGCGTATTAGCGGGAGGGGAAGATACGCAGTATTTT. The complete variable domain, with remaining parts taken from reference TRBV9 and TRBJ2-3, reads DSGVTQTPKHLITATGQRVTLRCSPRSGDLSVYWYQQSLDQGLQFLIQYYNGEERAKGNILERFSAQQFPDLHSELNLSSLELGDSALYFCASSVLAGGEDTQYFGPGTRLTVL.

This clonotype was seen ten or more times. V and J are TRBV9 and TRBJ2-5; D perhaps matches TRBD1 (5 bases). V lost 0 bases and J 2 bases, leaving 5 bases between the germline ends. CDR1 SGDLS and CDR2 YYNGEE come from the germline V gene. This CDR3 comprises 13 residues. CDR3 residues: CASSVEGQETQYF. CDR3 coding DNA: TGTGCCAGCAGCGTAGAGGGGCAAGAGACCCAGTACTTC.

This clonotype was seen repeatedly, ten times or more. The chain carries TRBV7-3 and TRBJ2-7; TRBD2 matches 11 bases. V shed 4 bases and J 2 bases; nucleotides not matched to a gene: 10. The CDR3 length is 17 residues. The germline V gene encodes CDR1 SGHTA and CDR2 FQGTGA. The DNA for the CDR3 is TGTGCCAGCAGCTCCACGTCTAGCGGGAGGACAACCTACGAGCAGTACGTC. Protein: CASSSTSSGRTTYEQYV.

This clonotype has at least ten counts. The V and J genes are TRBV2 and TRBJ1-2; a weak D match, TRBD1 (6 bases). V lost 5 bases, J lost 7 bases, and 17 bases lay in between. CDR1 is SNHLY and CDR2 is FYNNEI in the germline V gene. This CDR3 is built from 14 residues. The CDR3 here is CASSQGNSYSGYTF. In DNA form, the CDR3 reads TGTGCCAGCAGTCAGGGGAATTCGTACTCTGGCTACACCTTC.